These 24 T cell receptor beta chains were all obtained from the same sample, sequenced in a study of cytomegalovirus exposure and HLA in healthy donors. Using immunoSEQ multiplex PCR, the repertoire was profiled, and TCRdb retains in-frame clones only, with some absent. The sample records 55,000 to 65,000 clones, roughly 95% being singletons. The sequenced sample was PBMCs. The receptors originated from a woman younger than 35 in good health and CMV-seropositive.

V gene TRBV5-1 combines with J gene TRBJ2-5; D is perhaps TRBD2 (6 bases). Germline V gene lookup returns CDR1 SGHRS and CDR2 YFSETQ. Trimming removed 4 bases from V and 5 bases from J, with 15 bases in between. The CDR3 runs to 14 residues. CDR3 in amino acids: CASSPGVGWETQYF. Here the CDR3 DNA reads TGCGCCAGCAGCCCGGGGGTGGGCTGGGAGACCCAGTACTTC.

The J gene is TRBJ2-5, the V gene TRBV7-8; the D gene is possibly TRBD1 (5 bases). The CDR3 extends over 13 amino acids. CDR1 is SGHVS, CDR2 FQNEAQ, per germline. Trimming shortened V by 4 bases and J by 5 bases, and 11 bases separated the two germline ends. Written as DNA, the CDR3 is TGTGCCAGCAGCTGGGTGGGGCTTGAGACCCAGTACTTC. Translating it yields CASSWVGLETQYF.

Comment on this clone: At one end the junction does not follow the germline gene, possibly because of a read error. The chain carries TRBV4-1 and TRBJ2-5; D may be TRBD2 (6 bases). The germline CDR1 and CDR2 sequences are MGHRA and YSYEKL. CDR3 length: 13 amino acids. CDR3 DNA sequence: TGCGCCAGCAGCCAACCCTCCGGGGGATCTTTTCACTTC. Its translation is CASSQPSGGSFHF.

The V and J genes are TRBV6-6 and TRBJ2-7; 8 bases line up with TRBD1. The V gene end was trimmed by 7 bases and the J gene end by 8 bases; junction bases not matched to a gene: 19. Germline V gene data show CDR1 as MNHNY and CDR2 as SVGAGI (reference sequence). The CDR3 runs to 16 residues. The DNA of the CDR3 is TGTGCCAGCATCCCCCCTCGGGCAGGGGGCGAAGTCCAGCAGTACTTC. This codes for CASIPPRAGGEVQQYF.

The J gene is TRBJ2-1, the V gene TRBV2, with D tentatively TRBD2 (5 bases). V shed 7 bases and J shed 7 bases, with 17 bases lying between them. The CDR3 covers 14 residues. Germline CDR1 and CDR2: SNHLY and FYNNEI. DNA for the CDR3: TGTGCCAGCATCCCCGGGGTTCTGAGGAATGAGCAGTTCTTC. It encodes CASIPGVLRNEQFF.

The CDR3 sequence: CASSVAGGGNQPQHF. CDR3 bases: TGTGCCAGCAGCGTAGCAGGGGGCGGAAATCAGCCCCAGCATTTT. This rearrangement joins TRBV9 to TRBJ1-5; 8 positions agree with TRBD1. The CDR3 runs to 15 residues. Germline assignment: CDR1 SGDLS and CDR2 YYNGEE. J lost 4 bases, V lost 0 bases, and 3 bases had no gene match.

The chain uses TRBV13 and TRBJ1-2, with D tentatively TRBD1 (6 bases). Trimming removed 5 bases from V and 2 bases from J, with 9 bases in between. The CDR3 sequence is 13 residues long. Looked up from germline, CDR1 is PRHDT and CDR2 is FYEKMQ (reference sequence). CDR3 residues: CASSRDRNYGYTF. CDR3 coding DNA: TGTGCCAGCAGCAGAGACAGGAACTATGGCTACACCTTC.

The chain recombines TRBV10-1 with TRBJ2-3; 10 bases align to TRBD2. The germline V gene encodes CDR1 WNHNN and CDR2 SYGVQD (reference sequence). V was pared by 3 bases and J by 4 bases, with 13 bases of the junction left unmatched. The CDR3 is 18 amino acids. CDR3 region: CASSDKGLASMGSDTQYF. The CDR3 nucleotides are TGCGCCAGCAGTGATAAGGGACTAGCGAGTATGGGCTCAGATACGCAGTATTTT.

The gene calls are TRBV7-6 and TRBJ2-5, with D tentatively TRBD2 (5 bases). V lost 6 bases and J lost 7, with 12 bases in between. CDR3 length: 12 amino acids. Germline CDR1 reads SGHVS; CDR2 reads FNYEAQ. Here the CDR3 DNA reads TGTGCCAGCAGTACTGGAGGTGCGACCCAGTACTTC. Translation: CASSTGGATQYF.

V and J are TRBV28 and TRBJ1-3; 9 bases are shared with TRBD1. V lost 5 bases, J lost 8 bases, and 13 bases stayed unmatched. The CDR3 is 16 residues long. The germline V gene has CDR1 MDHEN and CDR2 SYDVKM. As DNA, the CDR3 is TGTGCCAGCAGTCCGGACAGGGGCGAACTAGGGGACACCATATATTTT. As protein: CASSPDRGELGDTIYF.

The chain couples TRBV28 to TRBJ2-3; 9 nucleotides line up with TRBD2. The J segment lost 1 base and the V segment lost 10 bases, leaving 3 bases of the junction unmatched. Germline V gene lookup returns CDR1 MDHEN and CDR2 SYDVKM. The CDR3 covers 13 residues. The CDR3 nucleotides are TGTGCCACTCGACTAGCGGGCACAGATACGCAGTATTTT. This codes for CATRLAGTDTQYF.

This chain links TRBV5-1 with TRBJ2-1; TRBD1 aligns across 8 bases. CDR3 length: 13 amino acids. Per germline, CDR1 SGHRS and CDR2 YFSETQ. With V trimmed by 4 bases and J by 9 bases, 6 bases remained unmatched. The CDR3 protein is CASSIDRGGEQFF. In DNA form, the CDR3 reads TGCGCCAGCAGCATCGACAGGGGCGGTGAGCAGTTCTTC. The whole variable domain, filled in from reference TRBV5-1 and TRBJ2-1, reads KAGVTQTPRYLIKTRGQQVTLSCSPISGHRSVSWYQQTPGQGLQFLFEYFSETQRNKGNFPGRFSGRQFSNSRSEMNVSTLELGDSALYLCASSIDRGGEQFFGPGTRLTVL.

V gene TRBV6-5 combines with J gene TRBJ2-4; 7 bases line up with TRBD1. V was pared by 4 bases and J by 6 bases, with 6 bases of the junction left unmatched. The CDR3 sequence is 14 residues long. Germline V gene sequence: CDR1 MNHEY, CDR2 SVGAGI. The CDR3 region is CASSSGTEVNIQYF. The CDR3, as DNA: TGTGCCAGCAGTTCCGGGACAGAAGTAAACATTCAGTACTTC.

The chain combines TRBV19 with TRBJ2-2, with 12 bases lining up with TRBD2. The V gene end was trimmed by 3 bases and the J gene end by 6 bases; junction bases not matched to a gene: 14. Germline loops: CDR1 LNHDA, CDR2 SQIVND (reference sequence). The CDR3 loop spans 19 amino acids. Here the CDR3 reads CASSIQLILAGGPSGELFF. The CDR3 bases are TGTGCCAGTAGTATCCAACTAATTCTAGCGGGAGGGCCCTCCGGGGAGCTGTTTTTT.

The genes are TRBV5-1 and TRBJ1-4; 8 bases are a match to TRBD1. V trimming: 1 base; J trimming: 7 bases; junction bases outside the gene matches: 3. This CDR3 spans 14 amino acids. Germline values: CDR1 SGHRS, CDR2 YFSETQ. The CDR3 coding sequence is TGCGCCAGCAGCTTGTTGGGACAGGCTGAAAAACTGTTTTTT. Protein sequence: CASSLLGQAEKLFF.

The CDR3 nucleotides read TGTGCCAGCTCGAACCGGGACAGGGGGCGGGTGGTGGATGAGCAGTTCTTC. Its translation: CASSNRDRGRVVDEQFF. The gene calls are TRBV18 and TRBJ2-1, with 12 bases identical to TRBD1. V gave up 6 bases and J gave up 8 bases; unmatched junction bases: 14. The CDR3 has 17 residues. Germline V lookup: CDR1 KGHSH, CDR2 LQKENI.

The chain couples TRBV4-2 to TRBJ2-3; 7 nucleotides agree with TRBD2. V gave up 3 bases and J gave up 2 bases; unmatched junction bases: 8. Germline loops: CDR1 LGHNA, CDR2 YNFKEQ. This CDR3 spans 16 amino acids. The CDR3 region is CASSHSGLDVTDTQYF. The CDR3 coding sequence is TGTGCCAGCAGCCACTCTGGACTAGATGTCACAGATACGCAGTATTTT.

The rearrangement links TRBV29-1 to TRBJ2-7; 8 bases fit TRBD2. J gave up 2 bases and V 5 bases, and 14 bases lay outside the gene matches. The CDR3 loop spans 16 amino acids. CDR1 and CDR2 (germline): SQVTM, ANQGSEA. In nucleotides, the CDR3 is TGCAGCGTTCGGGAGGCGGGAGGCCTACCTACCTACGAGCAGTACTTC. Translated, it gives CSVREAGGLPTYEQYF.

The gene calls are TRBV19 and TRBJ2-7; maybe TRBD1 (6 bases). The CDR3 sequence is 14 residues long. Germline V gives CDR1 LNHDA, CDR2 SQIVND (reference sequence). V lost 1 base to trimming and J lost 3 bases, with 10 bases between them. In DNA, the CDR3 is TGTGCCAGTAGTATAGCCTACAGGGTCTACGAGCAGTACTTC. This codes for CASSIAYRVYEQYF.

This chain uses TRBV27 with TRBJ2-1, with TRBD1 matching over 12 bases. Germline CDR1 MNHEY, CDR2 SMNVEV (reference sequence). The CDR3 length is 15 residues. With V trimmed by 4 bases and J by 4 bases, 2 bases remained unmatched. The CDR3 bases are TGTGCCAGCAGTTGGGGACAGGGGGCGTACAATGAGCAGTTCTTC. Translation: CASSWGQGAYNEQFF.

This clone came up once. The chain joins TRBV7-8 to TRBJ2-4, with TRBD2 as a possible D gene (6 bases). With 5 bases removed from V and 1 base from J, the gap between germline ends came to 21 bases. The CDR3 runs to 18 residues. In germline, CDR1 is SGHVS, CDR2 FQNEAQ. CDR3 in DNA: TGTGCCAGCAGCCCCTGGAAGGAGCGGGCTTGGGCCAAAAACATTCAGTACTTC. The encoded protein is CASSPWKERAWAKNIQYF.

This clone is a singleton in its sample. The chain employs TRBV27 and TRBJ2-1, with TRBD2 matching over 9 bases. The V gene's germline CDR1 is MNHEY and CDR2 SMNVEV (reference sequence). V lost 2 bases to trimming and J lost 5 bases; unmatched junction nucleotides: 7. CDR3 length: 16 residues. CDR3 sequence reads: CASSLIAGDSHNEQFF. The CDR3 coding sequence is TGTGCCAGCAGTTTAATAGCGGGAGACAGCCACAATGAGCAGTTCTTC.

This clone was recorded a few times. For the CDR3, the DNA is TGTGCCAGCAGCTTTGGCTCTCAGGGGGGCGAGCAGTACTTC. Translated, it gives CASSFGSQGGEQYF. The J gene is TRBJ2-7, the V gene TRBV7-6; D possibly corresponds to TRBD1 (7 bases). The CDR3 spans 14 residues. Trimming left V 3 bases short and J 6 bases short, with 15 bases between. Germline CDR1 and CDR2: SGHVS and FNYEAQ.

In nucleotides, the CDR3 is TGTGCCAGCAGTCGACAGGGAGGGCAGTACTTC. This sequence encodes CASSRQGGQYF. The chain employs TRBV6-5 and TRBJ2-7; maybe TRBD1 (7 bases). Germline CDR1 MNHEY, CDR2 SVGAGI. The CDR3 runs to 11 residues. V was shortened by 5 bases and J by 9 bases, with 11 bases between the two germline ends.